The entry that follows covers one TCR beta chain sequence. The antigen remains unidentified. The junction departs from the called germline gene at one end, perhaps through a read error. The data were obtained in a study of T-cell reconstitution after alpha-beta-depleted transplantation in children. Points from the study as a whole: Reports say that about two months after transplant, the alpha-beta T cells came out of several hundred graft clones that had expanded. After one year, T-cell counts and TCRbeta diversity mostly came from new T cells.

CDR1 is DFQATT, CDR2 SNEGSKA, per germline (reference sequence). This CDR3 contains 16 residues. Unique molecular identifiers were incorporated into the prepared TCRbeta library. TCRdb re-called the PCR reads through MiXCR, storing one row per CDR3 protein. The table lists around 440,000 distinct CDR3 sequences, more than 9% of them singletons. The sample consisted of PBMCs, taken before TCRalphabeta/CD19-depleted stem cell transplant. The genes are TRBV20-1 and TRBJ2-7, with 8 positions matching TRBD2. This clonotype originated in a child younger than 10 with inherited bone marrow failure, due to receive a stem cell transplant. This CDR3 is CCARDPAGGRSYEQYF. The CDR3 coding sequence is TGCTGTGCTAGAGATCCGGCGGGGGGCCGATCCTACGAGCAGTACTTC.